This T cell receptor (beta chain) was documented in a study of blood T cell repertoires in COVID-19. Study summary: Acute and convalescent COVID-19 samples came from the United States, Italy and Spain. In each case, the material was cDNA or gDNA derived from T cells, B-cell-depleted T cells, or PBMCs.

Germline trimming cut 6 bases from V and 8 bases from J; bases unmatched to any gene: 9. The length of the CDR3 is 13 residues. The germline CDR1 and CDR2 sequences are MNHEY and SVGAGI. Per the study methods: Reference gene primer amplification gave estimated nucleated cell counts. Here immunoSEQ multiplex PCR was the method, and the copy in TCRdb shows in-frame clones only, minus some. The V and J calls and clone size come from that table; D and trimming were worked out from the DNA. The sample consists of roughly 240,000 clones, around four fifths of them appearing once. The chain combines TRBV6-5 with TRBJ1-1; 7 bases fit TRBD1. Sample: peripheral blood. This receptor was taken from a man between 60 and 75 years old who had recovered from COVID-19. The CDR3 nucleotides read TGTGCCAGCAGGAGAGACAGGGTTGGCGAAGCTTTCTTT. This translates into CASRRDRVGEAFF.